This entry lists 27 T cell receptor beta chains sequenced from one sample in a study of blood T cells in healthy people across ages. A second PCR, run for 7 to 11 cycles, used a sample-barcoded 5' primer plus a J-beta primer mix. TCRdb fed the 5' RACE reads into MiXCR, producing one record per CDR3 protein. The sample lists around 940,000 distinct CDR3 sequences; approximately 50% were seen once. The sample comprised blood. These receptors came from a woman aged 55-75 years in good health.

The CDR3 here is CATSTGLAGAYEQYF. The CDR3 DNA follows: TGTGCCACCAGCACAGGACTAGCGGGAGCCTACGAGCAGTACTTC. The chain joins TRBV15 to TRBJ2-7; 13 nucleotides line up with TRBD2. CDR3 length: 15 residues. The J segment lost 2 bases and the V segment lost 4 bases, leaving 2 bases of the junction unmatched. Germline V gene lookup returns CDR1 LNHNV and CDR2 YYDKDF (reference sequence).

V usage is TRBV20-1 and J usage is TRBJ1-5, with D hard to call. The V and J ends lost 1 base and 4 bases respectively, with 14 bases between them. The V gene's germline CDR1 is DFQATT and CDR2 SNEGSKA (reference sequence). The CDR3 contains 15 residues. CDR3 residues: CSARGGSGGNQPQHF. CDR3 nucleotides: TGCAGTGCTAGAGGTGGATCAGGAGGGAATCAGCCCCAGCATTTT.

This clonotype was seen just once. The rearrangement uses TRBV6-5 and TRBJ2-4, with 12 bases matching TRBD2. TRBJ2-7 matches the DNA end more closely, so the J call is doubtful. The CDR3 loop spans 16 amino acids. The germline V gene encodes CDR1 MNHEY and CDR2 SVGAGI. CDR3 in DNA: TGTGCCAGCAGTTCCCGGTTCTCGGGACTAGCGGGCGAGCAGTACTTC. Its translation: CASSSRFSGLAGEQYF.

The chain joins TRBV12-5 to TRBJ2-1; a weak D match, TRBD1 (6 bases). The CDR3 spans 15 residues. The germline CDR1 and CDR2 sequences are LGHNT and FRNRAP. V gave up 9 bases and J gave up 4 bases, with 19 bases separating them. CDR3 coding DNA: TGTGCTAGCGGTCGAATGGGACACCAATACAATGAGCAGTTCTTC. This encodes CASGRMGHQYNEQFF.

The J gene is TRBJ2-3, the V gene TRBV4-2, with 8 bases that match TRBD2. CDR1 is LGHNA and CDR2 is YNFKEQ in the germline V gene. This CDR3 is built from 17 residues. The V segment lost 4 bases and the J segment 5 bases; nucleotides outside the gene matches: 14. This chain's CDR3 is CASSRKLAGSGEDTQYF. The CDR3 DNA follows: TGTGCCAGCAGCCGAAAGCTAGCGGGTTCCGGAGAAGATACGCAGTATTTT.

The chain carries TRBV7-2 and TRBJ2-6; 10 nucleotides line up with TRBD1. V was clipped by 4 bases and J by 3 bases; unmatched bases: 3. This CDR3 spans 16 amino acids. Germline V CDR1 and CDR2: SGHTA, FQGNSA. CDR3 in DNA: TGTGCCAGCAGCTCCGGGACAGGGGTTGGGGCCAACGTCCTGACTTTC. Translated: CASSSGTGVGANVLTF.

This clonotype was seen more than once but under ten times. The rearrangement uses TRBV5-1 and TRBJ2-7; TRBD1 might be the D (5 bases). Germline V gene data show CDR1 as SGHRS and CDR2 as YFSETQ. The length of the CDR3 is 13 residues. The V and J ends lost 4 bases and 3 bases respectively, with 11 bases between them. CDR3 protein: CASSTSQGYEQYF. CDR3 coding DNA: TGCGCCAGCAGCACGAGTCAGGGCTACGAGCAGTACTTC.

The table lists this clonotype with a few counts. The chain couples TRBV29-1 to TRBJ2-1, with 13 bases aligning to TRBD2. The CDR3 is 16 residues long. CDR1 and CDR2 (germline): SQVTM, ANQGSEA. V shed 6 bases and J 10 bases; nucleotides not matched to a gene: 15. The CDR3 reads CSVESALAGGPGEQFF. Written as DNA, the CDR3 is TGCAGCGTCGAATCAGCACTAGCGGGAGGGCCGGGGGAGCAGTTCTTC.

The chain couples TRBV29-1 to TRBJ2-7; D gene uncertain. The tail of the sequence fits TRBJ2-5 better, so the J call may be wrong. CDR1 is SQVTM, CDR2 ANQGSEA, per germline. The CDR3 runs to 12 residues. CDR3 residues: CSEGPTRETQYF. CDR3 nucleotide sequence: TGCAGCGAGGGCCCCACAAGGGAGACCCAGTACTTC.

This rearrangement joins TRBV6-1 to TRBJ2-7; TRBD2 aligns across 8 bases. The junction had 6 bases not matched to a gene; V was cut back by 8 bases and J by 3 bases. This CDR3 is 13 amino acids long. CDR1 and CDR2 (germline): MNHNS, SASEGT. The CDR3 DNA follows: TGTGCCAGCGGGCTAGCGGGCCACTACGAGCAGTACTTC. Translation gives CASGLAGHYEQYF.

This chain links TRBV28 with TRBJ2-2; 10 bases are shared with TRBD2. CDR3 length: 17 amino acids. Germline values: CDR1 MDHEN, CDR2 SYDVKM. The V gene end was trimmed by 7 bases and the J gene end by 6 bases; junction bases not matched to a gene: 14. The CDR3: CASTQWGIAGGSGELFF. DNA of the CDR3: TGTGCCAGCACCCAATGGGGGATAGCGGGAGGTTCCGGGGAGCTGTTTTTT.

This chain links TRBV7-9 with TRBJ2-7; tentative D call: TRBD1 (6 bases). V was clipped by 3 bases and J by 3 bases, with 9 bases between them. The germline V gene has CDR1 SEHNR and CDR2 FQNEAQ (reference sequence). The CDR3 has 13 amino acids. CDR3 sequence: CASSFVDSYEQYF. Written as DNA, the CDR3 is TGTGCCAGCAGCTTTGTGGACAGCTACGAGCAGTACTTC.

The J gene is TRBJ2-4, the V gene TRBV28; 8 nucleotides match TRBD1. Judging by the DNA end, TRBJ2-7 fits better; the J call may be wrong. The CDR3 is made up of 13 amino acids. Germline-derived CDR1 and CDR2 are MDHEN and SYDVKM. The CDR3 DNA reads TGTGCCAGCAGGCAACAGGGGGTATACGAGCAGTACTTC. As protein: CASRQQGVYEQYF.

This chain joins TRBV27 and TRBJ2-1; 9 nucleotides match TRBD2. This CDR3 is built from 16 residues. Germline CDR1 and CDR2: MNHEY and SMNVEV (reference sequence). The junction had 17 bases not matched to a gene; V was cut back by 2 bases and J by 15 bases. CDR3 nucleotides: TGTGCCAGCAGTTTAAGGACGGGCAGCGGGAGGTCCGCCCCGTTCTTC. Residues: CASSLRTGSGRSAPFF.

CDR3 in DNA: TGCAGCGTTGATGCAGGGGGCGGCGACTTATCGGATGGCTACACCTTC. As protein: CSVDAGGGDLSDGYTF. J is TRBJ1-2 and V is TRBV29-1, with TRBD1 identical over 8 bases. CDR3 length equals 16 residues. Germline CDR1 reads SQVTM; CDR2 reads ANQGSEA. V lost 3 bases to trimming and J lost 6 bases; unmatched junction nucleotides: 15.

In this sample, this clonotype turned up a few times. This rearrangement joins TRBV7-6 to TRBJ1-4, with 9 bases aligning to TRBD1. Unmatched junction bases numbered 9, after V lost 5 bases and J lost 8 bases. Germline-derived CDR1 and CDR2 are SGHVS and FNYEAQ. There are 15 residues in the CDR3. CDR3 residues: CASSLWTGEREKLFF. CDR3 coding DNA: TGTGCCAGCAGCCTGTGGACAGGGGAGCGGGAAAAACTGTTTTTT.

This clonotype has only a few counts. The chain is built from TRBV5-1 and TRBJ2-4; 7 positions agree with TRBD1. Germline CDR1 SGHRS, CDR2 YFSETQ. Trimming cost V 3 bases and J 13 bases; bases outside gene matches: 16. This CDR3 contains 15 residues. In DNA, the CDR3 is TGCGCCAGCAGCTACGACAGGGAGAGGGGCGGTGAGCAGTACTTC. It specifies CASSYDRERGGEQYF.

The V call is TRBV20-1, the J call TRBJ2-1, with TRBD1 identical over 11 bases. CDR3 length: 15 residues. The germline CDR1 and CDR2 sequences are DFQATT and SNEGSKA (reference sequence). With V trimmed by 6 bases and J by 6 bases, 10 bases remained unmatched. CDR3 DNA sequence: TGCAGTGCCCCCAGAGGCGGGACAGGGGGCAATGAGCAGTTCTTC. This codes for CSAPRGGTGGNEQFF.

J is TRBJ2-4 and V is TRBV6-1; 9 nucleotides line up with TRBD2. Germline CDR1 is MNHNS and CDR2 is SASEGT. J lost 3 bases, V lost 4 bases, and 7 bases had no gene match. The CDR3 sequence is 16 residues long. The CDR3 here is CASSGTSAGHKNIQYF. CDR3 nucleotides: TGTGCCAGCAGTGGGACTAGCGCCGGCCACAAAAACATTCAGTACTTC.

The chain employs TRBV7-2 and TRBJ2-7; D perhaps matches TRBD1 (5 bases). The CDR3 extends over 14 amino acids. V dropped 1 base and J dropped 2 bases, with 9 bases sitting between them. The germline CDR1 and CDR2 sequences are SGHTA and FQGNSA. The DNA for the CDR3 is TGTGCCAGCAGCTTAGTAGAAGGGGCCTACGAGCAGTACTTC. This gives the protein CASSLVEGAYEQYF.

The genes are TRBV12-3 or TRBV12-4 and TRBJ2-3, with TRBD2 identical over 7 bases. The J segment lost 4 bases and the V segment lost 6 bases, leaving 16 bases of the junction unmatched. The CDR3 consists of 17 residues. CDR3 in amino acids: CASSDPTLREIADTQYF. The CDR3, as DNA: TGTGCCAGCAGCGATCCAACTTTGCGGGAGATCGCAGATACGCAGTATTTT.

This clonotype appeared a few times. The chain is built from TRBV12-3 or TRBV12-4 and TRBJ2-7; D is ambiguous. Trimming took 0 bases from V and 6 from J, leaving 15 bases between them. This CDR3 has 15 amino acids. The CDR3 reads CASSLALDSRSEQYF. DNA of the CDR3: TGTGCCAGCAGTTTAGCGTTGGATAGTCGGAGCGAGCAGTACTTC.

The chain couples TRBV7-2 to TRBJ1-4, with 8 positions matching TRBD1. Germline CDR1 is SGHTA and CDR2 is FQGNSA. This CDR3 has 17 amino acids. The J segment lost 4 bases and the V segment lost 3 bases, leaving 10 bases of the junction unmatched. The CDR3: CASSLGRTGLLNEKLFF. The CDR3 DNA is TGTGCCAGCAGCTTGGGGCGGACAGGGCTTCTTAATGAAAAACTGTTTTTT.

The rearrangement links TRBV5-1 to TRBJ2-1, with D hard to call. Trimming removed 4 bases at V and 0 bases at J, with 8 bases between. Looked up from germline, CDR1 is SGHRS and CDR2 is YFSETQ. CDR3 size: 14 residues. The CDR3 loop is CASSQSSSYNEQFF. The CDR3 coding sequence is TGCGCCAGCAGCCAGTCGAGCTCCTACAATGAGCAGTTCTTC.

This clonotype came up a few times. The chain employs TRBV27 and TRBJ2-7, with D possibly TRBD1 on 5 matching bases. This CDR3 region has 15 residues. The V end lost 7 bases, the J end lost 1 base, and 17 bases lay between the germline ends. The germline CDR1 and CDR2 sequences are MNHEY and SMNVEV (reference sequence). The CDR3 loop is CASKTGWGVSYEQYF. The DNA of the CDR3 is TGTGCCAGCAAGACCGGTTGGGGCGTTTCCTACGAGCAGTACTTC.

The chain is built from TRBV3-1 and TRBJ2-5, with TRBD2 matching 14 bases. V gave up 3 bases and J gave up 5 bases; unmatched junction bases: 5. The CDR3 extends over 16 amino acids. Germline V gene data show CDR1 as LGHDT and CDR2 as YNNKEL (reference sequence). CDR3 residues: CASSQGLAGEYETQYF. The CDR3 nucleotides are TGTGCCAGCAGCCAGGGACTAGCGGGAGAGTATGAGACCCAGTACTTC.

The CDR3 region has the DNA TGTGCCAGCAGCACCCGGGACAGGGGGATTTACGAGCAGTACTTC. As protein: CASSTRDRGIYEQYF. The gene calls are TRBV11-2 and TRBJ2-5, with TRBD1 identical over 11 bases. The J call may be mistaken, given a closer DNA end match to TRBJ2-7. CDR3 length: 15 amino acids. Germline V CDR1 and CDR2: SGHAT, FQNNGV.